This T cell receptor beta chain stems from a study of shared clonotypes between healthy human individuals. Only CD45RO-negative cells positively selected for CCR7 counted as naive CD8 cells, so terminally differentiated effector memory CD45RA+ cells were excluded. Those who donated were healthy HIV-negative adults, with no recent acute infections or vaccinations reported. Data came from immunoSEQ multiplex PCR; TCRdb stores just in-frame clones and leaves some out. The data show about 2,100,000 clones, more than 85% seen once. In germline, CDR1 is SGHRS, CDR2 YFSETQ. The J segment lost 4 bases and the V segment lost 7 bases, leaving 5 bases of the junction unmatched. CDR3 size: 14 residues.

The sample consisted of naive CD8+ T cells from PBMCs. The gene calls are TRBV5-1 and TRBJ2-2; 9 nucleotides line up with TRBD1. The sequence was collected from a man younger than 35 in good health. Some clones in this sample may be carry-over from other donors' samples. CDR3 in amino acids: CASAGDRVTGELFF. The CDR3 bases are TGCGCCAGCGCTGGGGACAGGGTCACCGGGGAGCTGTTTTTT.